This record looks at one TCR beta chain sequence and its context. Other DNA sequences in the same sample also yield this CDR3. This record comes from a study of shared T cell receptors in the human thymus. Sequencing was performed with immunoSEQ multiplex PCR; in TCRdb, only in-frame clones are kept and a portion is missing. The sample includes 640,000 or so clones, 70% to 90% of them seen just once. V shed 1 base and J 4 bases; nucleotides not matched to a gene: 0. CDR1 and CDR2 from the germline V gene are SGHRS and YFSETQ. The CDR3 runs 13 residues. Another study also made use of these data, one on human thymus T cells. That source adds: Those donating were healthy Finnish infants in corrective surgery for congenital heart defects. The study used thymus tissue resected during corrective heart surgery.

The origin of this receptor is a boy younger than two with a congenital heart defect. Sequencing was carried out using thymocytes. This chain connects TRBV5-1 to TRBJ2-5, with 8 bases matching TRBD1. CDR3 protein: CASSLTGGETQYF. CDR3 bases: TGCGCCAGCAGCTTGACAGGGGGAGAGACCCAGTACTTC.